This T cell receptor (beta chain) originates from a study of response to subunit inactivated influenza vaccine. This clonotype has just a few counts. From germline, CDR1 is SGHTA and CDR2 FQGNSA. V gave up 1 base and J gave up 5 bases, with 6 bases separating them. The CDR3 extends over 14 amino acids. TCRdb re-analysed the RT-PCR reads in MiXCR, keeping a single row per CDR3 protein. Of about 180,000 distinct CDR3 sequences detected, approximately 8.7% appear once; the ten largest clones hold 11%. Sequenced material: non-naive T cells sorted from PBMCs, taken on the day of vaccination. V usage is TRBV7-2 and J usage is TRBJ1-6; D ambiguous. The clonotype comes from a middle-aged man who received an inactivated influenza vaccine. In nucleotides, the CDR3 is TGTGCCAGCAGCTTAGGGAGAAATAATTCACCCCTCCACTTT. This sequence encodes CASSLGRNNSPLHF.